A single sample gave rise to the 15 T cell receptor beta chains below, sequenced in a study of response to subunit inactivated influenza vaccine. TCRdb itself ran the RT-PCR reads through MiXCR, one entry per CDR3 protein. The repertoire has around 650,000 distinct CDR3 sequences, around 14% of them found once; the top ten carry 11%. The sequences come from PBMCs from blood, collected 11 to 12 days after vaccination. The receptor source for this set is a man aged 50-59 years who received an inactivated influenza vaccine.

This sequence joins TRBV12-3 or TRBV12-4 and TRBJ2-2, with D possibly TRBD2 on 6 matching bases. V dropped 6 bases and J dropped 7 bases, with 15 bases sitting between them. CDR3 length: 14 amino acids. The CDR3 DNA is TGTGCCAGCAGCCCCTCGCGGCGGGGCGGGGAGCTGTTTTTT. Translation gives CASSPSRRGGELFF.

The V and J genes are TRBV7-8 and TRBJ2-1; 7 bases map to TRBD1. The CDR3 totals 15 residues. Looked up from germline, CDR1 is SGHVS and CDR2 is FQNEAQ. The V gene end was trimmed by 5 bases and the J gene end by 7 bases; junction bases not matched to a gene: 11. In nucleotides, the CDR3 is TGTGCCAGCAGCGGAGACAGGGTATTAGTAAATGAGCAGTTCTTC. As protein: CASSGDRVLVNEQFF.

The rearrangement links TRBV6-6 to TRBJ2-4; D is possibly TRBD1 (6 bases). Germline V gives CDR1 MNHNY, CDR2 SVGAGI (reference sequence). CDR3 length equals 13 residues. Trimming removed 0 bases at V and 6 bases at J, with 6 bases between. Written as DNA, the CDR3 is TGTGCCAGCAGTTACTCGACAGGAAACATTCAGTACTTC. It is translated as CASSYSTGNIQYF.

This clonotype was seen many times. The chain's CDR3 is CSVVGRGYEKLFF. The DNA of the CDR3 is TGCAGCGTTGTTGGTAGGGGCTATGAAAAACTGTTTTTT. The genes are TRBV29-1 and TRBJ1-4; D possibly corresponds to TRBD1 (5 bases). V was cut by 4 bases and J by 6 bases, with 12 bases left in between. CDR1 is SQVTM, CDR2 ANQGSEA, per germline. The CDR3 loop spans 13 amino acids. The full variable domain, completed using reference TRBV29-1 and TRBJ1-4, is SAVISQKPSRDICQRGTSLTIQCQVDSQVTMMFWYRQQPGQSLTLIATANQGSEATYESGFVIDKFPISRPNLTFSTLTVSNMSPEDSSIYLCSVVGRGYEKLFFGSGTQLSVL.

The chain is built from TRBV30 and TRBJ1-2, with D hard to call. The CDR3 length is 12 residues. With 1 base removed from V and 2 bases from J, the gap between germline ends came to 5 bases. Germline loops: CDR1 GTSNPN, CDR2 SVGIG (reference sequence). The CDR3 spells CAWSAVNYGYTF. CDR3 coding DNA: TGTGCCTGGAGTGCCGTCAACTATGGCTACACCTTC.

This clonotype was seen only a few times. The chain uses TRBV29-1 and TRBJ2-3; D is unresolved. This CDR3 contains 12 residues. The V and J ends lost 4 bases and 6 bases respectively, with 11 bases between them. Germline V gene lookup returns CDR1 SQVTM and CDR2 ANQGSEA. CDR3 bases: TGCAGCGTTGTTGTGGGCGGCGATACGCAGTATTTT. Its protein is CSVVVGGDTQYF.

V and J are TRBV29-1 and TRBJ1-1; D possibly corresponds to TRBD1 (6 bases). The germline V gene has CDR1 SQVTM and CDR2 ANQGSEA. The CDR3 covers 16 residues. V lost 4 bases and J lost 6, with 24 bases in between. For the CDR3, the DNA is TGCAGCGTTGTTCAAGCCCTCAGCAGGGGTATGGCTGAAGCTTTCTTT. Translation gives CSVVQALSRGMAEAFF.

This clonotype came up a few times. The chain has TRBV20-1 and TRBJ2-1; 8 nucleotides match TRBD1. This CDR3 is built from 17 residues. The ends lost 1 base at V and 0 bases at J; junction bases unmatched: 8. Germline V gives CDR1 DFQATT, CDR2 SNEGSKA (reference sequence). The CDR3 region has the DNA TGCAGTGCTAGAGGGCTTCGACAGGGGCCCTCCTACAATGAGCAGTTCTTC. It encodes CSARGLRQGPSYNEQFF.

This clonotype was detected a few times. The chain carries TRBV6-5 and TRBJ2-1; D possibly matches TRBD1 or TRBD2 (7 bases each). V lost 2 bases, J lost 0 bases, and 17 bases lay in between. The CDR3 is 18 residues long. Germline-derived CDR1 and CDR2 are MNHEY and SVGAGI. In DNA form, the CDR3 reads TGTGCCAGCAGTTACCAGGGGGTGGGGGGGAGCTCCTACAATGAGCAGTTCTTC. This encodes CASSYQGVGGSSYNEQFF.

This clonotype was counted only a few times. The chain has TRBV12-3 or TRBV12-4 and TRBJ2-7; 8 bases are shared with TRBD2. The CDR3 runs to 15 residues. Trimming removed 6 bases from V and 3 bases from J; junction bases left unmatched: 10. The CDR3 is CASRLAASNLYEQYF. The DNA for the CDR3 is TGTGCCAGCAGACTAGCGGCATCTAACCTCTACGAGCAGTACTTC.

This clonotype has a handful of counts. This chain uses TRBV6-1 with TRBJ1-2; D is ambiguous. V was cut by 6 bases and J by 2 bases, with 16 bases left in between. Germline lookup yields CDR1 MNHNS and CDR2 SASEGT. This CDR3 region has 15 residues. The CDR3 DNA reads TGTGCCAGCAGAACCCGAACGACGGCAAACTATGGCTACACCTTC. As protein: CASRTRTTANYGYTF.

V usage is TRBV4-2 and J usage is TRBJ2-2; TRBD2 aligns across 8 bases. V was clipped by 2 bases and J by 3 bases; unmatched bases: 5. Germline CDR1 and CDR2: LGHNA and YNFKEQ. The CDR3 covers 16 residues. CDR3: CASSQLSGSDTGELFF. DNA of the CDR3: TGTGCCAGCAGCCAATTAAGCGGGAGCGACACCGGGGAGCTGTTTTTT.

There are a few counts of this clonotype. This chain links TRBV20-1 with TRBJ1-5; D unclear. Germline V lookup: CDR1 DFQATT, CDR2 SNEGSKA (reference sequence). V lost 5 bases, J lost 0 bases, and 5 bases lay in between. CDR3 length: 12 residues. CDR3 nucleotide sequence: TGCAGTGCTGGCAATAGCAATCAGCCCCAGCATTTT. This sequence encodes CSAGNSNQPQHF.

This clonotype was counted only a few times. This chain connects TRBV15 to TRBJ1-2; TRBD1 might be the D (5 bases). Germline values: CDR1 LNHNV, CDR2 YYDKDF (reference sequence). V dropped 2 bases and J dropped 3 bases, with 7 bases sitting between them. This CDR3 contains 13 residues. The CDR3 DNA follows: TGTGCCACCAGCAGACAGACAGACTATGGCTACACCTTC. Translated, it gives CATSRQTDYGYTF.

There are a few counts of this clonotype. CDR3 DNA sequence: TGTGCCAGCAGCTCCGTCCGGGACGGGGGGCTCGAGCAGTTCTTC. It encodes CASSSVRDGGLEQFF. The chain combines TRBV5-6 with TRBJ2-1; D is perhaps TRBD2 (7 bases). The length of the CDR3 is 15 residues. Trimming pared 3 bases from V and 10 bases from J, leaving 20 bases between. CDR1 is SGHDT, CDR2 YYEEEE, per germline.